This T cell receptor (beta chain) appears in the sequencing data of a study of T-cell memory formation after mild COVID-19. V shed 3 bases and J shed 0 bases, with 9 bases lying between them. In germline, CDR1 is LGHNA, CDR2 YSLEER. This CDR3 contains 15 residues. Broader study findings: The second-wave clones peaking on day 37 were not confirmed as SARS-CoV-2-specific. Several responding clones turned up in pre-infection memory, indicating that cross-reactive memory may have taken part.

A few counts support this clonotype. Its antigen is unknown. A 5'RACE reaction primed in the constant segment made cDNA libraries of TCR alpha and TCR beta, and these carried sample barcodes and UMIs. TCRdb reprocessed the 5' RACE reads with MiXCR, giving one entry per CDR3 protein. The sample includes more than 110,000 distinct CDR3 sequences, approximately 26% of them seen just once. V usage is TRBV4-3 and J usage is TRBJ1-5, with D perhaps matching TRBD1 (5 bases). This receptor was identified in an adult woman who had mild COVID-19 (a few samples of this study predate the infection). Cell type and time point are not known. Sequenced input: PBMCs or a T cell subset sorted from them (not recorded which). CDR3 bases: TGCGCCAGCAGCCACGGACACCCTAGCAATCAGCCCCAGCATTTT. Protein product: CASSHGHPSNQPQHF.